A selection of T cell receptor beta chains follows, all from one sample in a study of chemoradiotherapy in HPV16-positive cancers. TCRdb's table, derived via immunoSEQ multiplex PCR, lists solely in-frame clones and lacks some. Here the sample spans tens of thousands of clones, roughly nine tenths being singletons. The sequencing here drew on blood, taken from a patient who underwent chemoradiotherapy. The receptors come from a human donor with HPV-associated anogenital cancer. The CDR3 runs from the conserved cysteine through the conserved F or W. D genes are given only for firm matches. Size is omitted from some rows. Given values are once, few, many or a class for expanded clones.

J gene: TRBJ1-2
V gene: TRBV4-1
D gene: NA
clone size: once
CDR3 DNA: TGCGCCAGCAGCCAAGACACGGGGGATACTAACTATGGCTACACCTTC
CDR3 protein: CASSQDTGDTNYGYTF

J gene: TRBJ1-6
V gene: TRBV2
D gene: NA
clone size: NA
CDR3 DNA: TGTGCCAGCAGTCTCAGGCGGTCCTATAATTCACCCCTCCACTTT
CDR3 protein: CASSLRRSYNSPLHF

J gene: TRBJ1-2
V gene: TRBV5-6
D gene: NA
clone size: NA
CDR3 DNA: TGTGCCAGCAGGGCGACAGAACATGGCTACACCTTC
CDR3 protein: CASRATEHGYTF

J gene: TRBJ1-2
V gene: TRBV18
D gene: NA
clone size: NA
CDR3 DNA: TGTGCCAGCTCCTTCGGACGGGACGCTAACTATGGCTACACCTTC
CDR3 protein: CASSFGRDANYGYTF

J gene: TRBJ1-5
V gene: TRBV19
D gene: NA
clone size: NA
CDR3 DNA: TGTGCCAGTGTGACAGTCTATAGCAATCAGCCCCAGCATTTT
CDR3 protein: CASVTVYSNQPQHF

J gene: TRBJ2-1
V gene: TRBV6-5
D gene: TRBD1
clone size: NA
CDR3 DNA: TGTGCCAGCAGTTACTCCCTCAGGGGGCCTGAGCAGTTCTTC
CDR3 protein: CASSYSLRGPEQFF

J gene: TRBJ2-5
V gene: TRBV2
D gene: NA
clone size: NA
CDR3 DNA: TGTGCCAGCAGATGGTCGGAGACCCAGTACTTC
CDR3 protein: CASRWSETQYF

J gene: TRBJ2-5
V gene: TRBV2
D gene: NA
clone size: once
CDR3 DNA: TGTGCCAGCGGTCGAGGAAGGTACCAAGAGACCCAGTACTTC
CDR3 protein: CASGRGRYQETQYF

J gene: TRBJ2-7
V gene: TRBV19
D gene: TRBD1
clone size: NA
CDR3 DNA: TGTGCCAGTAGTCTGACAGGGGGATTCTACGAGCAGTACTTC
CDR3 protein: CASSLTGGFYEQYF

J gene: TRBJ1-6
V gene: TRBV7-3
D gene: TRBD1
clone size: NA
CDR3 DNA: TGTGCCAGCAGCTTAAACGGACAGGGGTATAATTCACCCCTCCACTTT
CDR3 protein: CASSLNGQGYNSPLHF

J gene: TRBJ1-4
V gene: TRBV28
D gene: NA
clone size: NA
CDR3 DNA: TGTGCCAGCAGGACCTACAGCGCGGGGGGAGAAAAACTGTTTTTT
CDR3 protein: CASRTYSAGGEKLFF

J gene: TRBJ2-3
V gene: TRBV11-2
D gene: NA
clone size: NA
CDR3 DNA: TGTGCCAGCAGCGTCTACACAGATACGCAGTATTTT
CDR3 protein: CASSVYTDTQYF

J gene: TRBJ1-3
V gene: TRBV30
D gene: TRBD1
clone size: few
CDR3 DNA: TGTGCCTGGGGGGCAAGGACAGGCTACGGAAACACCATATATTTT
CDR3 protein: CAWGARTGYGNTIYF

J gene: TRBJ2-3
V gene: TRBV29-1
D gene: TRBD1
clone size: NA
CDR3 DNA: TGCAGCGTTGAAAGGGGGGACAGGGGGAAAACAGATACGCAGTATTTT
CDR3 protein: CSVERGDRGKTDTQYF

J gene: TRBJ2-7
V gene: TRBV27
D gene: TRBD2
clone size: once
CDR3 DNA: TGTGCCAGCAGGCCCGGACTAGCGGTATACTACGAGCAGTACTTC
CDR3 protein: CASRPGLAVYYEQYF

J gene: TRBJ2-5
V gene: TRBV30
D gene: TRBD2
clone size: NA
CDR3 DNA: TGTGCCTGGAGTATCGCGCTGACTAGCGGGAGTGGGGAGACCCAGTACTTC
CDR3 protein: CAWSIALTSGSGETQYF

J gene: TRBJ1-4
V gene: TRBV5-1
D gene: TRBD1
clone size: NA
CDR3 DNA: TGCGCCAGCAGCGAGACAGGGAAAACTAATGAAAAACTGTTTTTT
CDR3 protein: CASSETGKTNEKLFF

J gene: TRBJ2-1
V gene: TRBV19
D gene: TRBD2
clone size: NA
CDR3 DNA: TGTGCCAGTAGTTTCAGCTTAGCGGGAGGGCCGAGGGAGCAGTTCTTC
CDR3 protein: CASSFSLAGGPREQFF

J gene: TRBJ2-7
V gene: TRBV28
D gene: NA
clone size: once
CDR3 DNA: TGTGCCAGCAGTTTAACAGGGTTGTCCGACGAGCAGTACTTC
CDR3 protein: CASSLTGLSDEQYF

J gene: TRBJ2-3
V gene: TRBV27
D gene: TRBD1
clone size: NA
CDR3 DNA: TGTGCCAGCGGGACAGGGGCTGATACGCAGTATTTT
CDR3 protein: CASGTGADTQYF

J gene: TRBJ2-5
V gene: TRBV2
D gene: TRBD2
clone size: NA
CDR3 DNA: TGTGCCACCATAGCGGGAGGGACAGAGACCCAGTACTTC
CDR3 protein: CATIAGGTETQYF

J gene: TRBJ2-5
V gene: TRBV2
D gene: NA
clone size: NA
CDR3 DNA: TGTGCCAGCGCACCCCAAGAGACCCAGTACTTC
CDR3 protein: CASAPQETQYF

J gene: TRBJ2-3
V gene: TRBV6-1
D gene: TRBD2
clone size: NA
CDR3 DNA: TGTGCCAGCAGTGCCGGACTAGCCCCAGATACGCAGTATTTT
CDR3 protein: CASSAGLAPDTQYF

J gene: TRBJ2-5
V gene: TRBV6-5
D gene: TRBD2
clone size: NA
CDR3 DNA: TGTGCCAGCAGTTATGGGGGGGTAGAGACCCAGTACTTC
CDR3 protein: CASSYGGVETQYF

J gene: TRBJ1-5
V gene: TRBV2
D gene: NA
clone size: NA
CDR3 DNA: TGTGCCAGCCATCCGACAGTTTTATCAGAACCCCAGCATTTT
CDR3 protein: CASHPTVLSEPQHF

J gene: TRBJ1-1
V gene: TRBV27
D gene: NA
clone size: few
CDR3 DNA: TGTGCCAGCAGTTTGCCTATGAACCTACAGGACAAGGCTGAAGCTTTCTTT
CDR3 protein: CASSLPMNLQDKAEAFF

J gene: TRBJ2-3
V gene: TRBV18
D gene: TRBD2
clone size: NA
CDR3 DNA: TGTGCCAGCTCCCTCGGACTAGCGGGAACAGATACGCAGTATTTT
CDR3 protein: CASSLGLAGTDTQYF

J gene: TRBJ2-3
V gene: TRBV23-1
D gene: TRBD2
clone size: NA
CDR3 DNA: TGCGCCAGCAGTCAATCGACAGTCAGGGAGGGGACAGATACGCAGTATTTT
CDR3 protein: CASSQSTVREGTDTQYF

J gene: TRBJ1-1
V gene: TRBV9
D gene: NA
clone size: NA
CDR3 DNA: TGTGCCAGCAGCGTAGCTACAGGGGAAGCTTTCTTT
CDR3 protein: CASSVATGEAFF

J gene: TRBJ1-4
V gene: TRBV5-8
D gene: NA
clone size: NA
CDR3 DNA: TGTGCCAGCAGACCAAGGACTGCTTCTAAAAAACTGTTTTTT
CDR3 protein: CASRPRTASKKLFF

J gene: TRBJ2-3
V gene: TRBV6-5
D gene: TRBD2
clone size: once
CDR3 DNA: TGTGCCAGCAGTCCCGGGGGGGCGGTCACAGATACGCAGTATTTT
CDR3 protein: CASSPGGAVTDTQYF

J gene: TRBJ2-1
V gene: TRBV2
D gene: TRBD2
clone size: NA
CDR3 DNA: TGTGCCAGCATGTTGTCGCGGGGGGGCTTAAATGAGCAGTTCTTC
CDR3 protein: CASMLSRGGLNEQFF

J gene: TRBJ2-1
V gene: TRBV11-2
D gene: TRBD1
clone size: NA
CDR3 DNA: TGTGCCAGCAGCTTAAAGGGACAGCCAAGGGGAACCTACAATGAGCAGTTCTTC
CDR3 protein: CASSLKGQPRGTYNEQFF

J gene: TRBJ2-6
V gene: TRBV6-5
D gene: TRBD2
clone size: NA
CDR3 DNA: TGTGCCAGCAGTTACTTGGGGGGGGCTGGGGCCAACGTCCTGACTTTC
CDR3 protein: CASSYLGGAGANVLTF

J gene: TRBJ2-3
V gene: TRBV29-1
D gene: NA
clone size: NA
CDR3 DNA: TGCAGCGTCAACAGGGTAGGGGCAGATACGCAGTATTTT
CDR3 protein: CSVNRVGADTQYF

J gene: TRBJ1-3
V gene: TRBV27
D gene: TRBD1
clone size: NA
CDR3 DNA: TGTGCCAGCAGTTCGGGACAGCGGACCTCTGGAAACACCATATATTTT
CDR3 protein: CASSSGQRTSGNTIYF

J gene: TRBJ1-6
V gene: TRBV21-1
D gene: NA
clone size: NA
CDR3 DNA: TGTGCCAGCAGCAATTCTTTTTCAGGCGGTTCACCCCTCCACTTT
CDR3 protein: CASSNSFSGGSPLHF

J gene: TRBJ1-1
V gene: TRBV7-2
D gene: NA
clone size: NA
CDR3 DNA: TGTGCCAGCAGCCCCCATCAAGGGAAGCCTGAAGCTTTCTTT
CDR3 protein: CASSPHQGKPEAFF

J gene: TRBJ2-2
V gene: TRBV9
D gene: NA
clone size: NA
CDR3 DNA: TGTGCCAGCAGCTATCGGGGGGCGGGGAACACCGGGGAGCTGTTTTTT
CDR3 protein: CASSYRGAGNTGELFF

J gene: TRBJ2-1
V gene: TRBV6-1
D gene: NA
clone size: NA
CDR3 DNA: TGTGCCAGCAGTGAAGATTGGGGGGCGGGGAATGAGCAGTTCTTC
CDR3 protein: CASSEDWGAGNEQFF

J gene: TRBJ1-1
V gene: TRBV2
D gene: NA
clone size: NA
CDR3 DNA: TGTGCCAGCGCTCGATCACAGGGTAGTACTGAAGCTTTCTTT
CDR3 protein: CASARSQGSTEAFF

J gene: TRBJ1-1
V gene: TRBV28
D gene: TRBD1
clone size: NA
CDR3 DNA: TGTGCCAGCAGTCCTCCGGGACAGACGAACACTGAAGCTTTCTTT
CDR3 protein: CASSPPGQTNTEAFF

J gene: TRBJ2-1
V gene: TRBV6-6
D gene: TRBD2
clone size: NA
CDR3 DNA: TGTGCCAGCAGTAAAAGCGGGGGGGCCTCCTACAATGAGCAGTTCTTC
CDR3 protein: CASSKSGGASYNEQFF

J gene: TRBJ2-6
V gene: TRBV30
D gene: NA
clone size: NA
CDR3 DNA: TGTGCCTCAATGCGGGCCTCTGGGGCCAACGTCCTGACTTTC
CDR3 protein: CASMRASGANVLTF

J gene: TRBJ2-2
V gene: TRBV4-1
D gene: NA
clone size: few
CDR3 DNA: TGCGCCAGCAGCCAACCTGGTTGGAACACCGGGGAGCTGTTTTTT
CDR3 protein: CASSQPGWNTGELFF

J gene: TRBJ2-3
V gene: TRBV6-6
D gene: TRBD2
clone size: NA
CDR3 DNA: TGTGCCAGCAGATTCGGACTAGCGGGGACCACAGATACGCAGTATTTT
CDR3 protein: CASRFGLAGTTDTQYF

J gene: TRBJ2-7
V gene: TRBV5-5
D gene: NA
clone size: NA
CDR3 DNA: TGTGCCAGCAGCCCGAGAGACGGAACCTACGAGCAGTACTTC
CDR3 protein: CASSPRDGTYEQYF

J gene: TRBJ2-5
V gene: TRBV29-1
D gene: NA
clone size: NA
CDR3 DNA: TGCAGCGTTGGGCTACCGCCCGGACTGGAAGAGACCCAGTACTTC
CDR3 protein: CSVGLPPGLEETQYF

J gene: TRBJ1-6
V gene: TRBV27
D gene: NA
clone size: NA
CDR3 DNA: TGTGCCAGCAGTCCAGGGGAACTGGGACAAAGGCCTCCTAATTCACCCCTCCACTTT
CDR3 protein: CASSPGELGQRPPNSPLHF

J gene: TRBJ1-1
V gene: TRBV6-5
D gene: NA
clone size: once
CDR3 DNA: TGTGCCAGCAGTTACTCAACCGCCCTTCCAGCTTTCTTT
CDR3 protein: CASSYSTALPAFF

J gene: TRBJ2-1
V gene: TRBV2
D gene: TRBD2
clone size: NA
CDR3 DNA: TGTGCCAGCCAGACTAGCGGGAGGTTCAATGAGCAGTTCTTC
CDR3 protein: CASQTSGRFNEQFF

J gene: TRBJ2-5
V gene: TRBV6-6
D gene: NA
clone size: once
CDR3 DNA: TGTGCCAGCAGCCCGTCAGGGGAGACCCAGTACTTC
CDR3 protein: CASSPSGETQYF

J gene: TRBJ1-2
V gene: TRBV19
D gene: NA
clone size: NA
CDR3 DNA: TGTGCCAGTAGTATAGGCGGCAGGGTAGCATATGGCTACACCTTC
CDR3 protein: CASSIGGRVAYGYTF